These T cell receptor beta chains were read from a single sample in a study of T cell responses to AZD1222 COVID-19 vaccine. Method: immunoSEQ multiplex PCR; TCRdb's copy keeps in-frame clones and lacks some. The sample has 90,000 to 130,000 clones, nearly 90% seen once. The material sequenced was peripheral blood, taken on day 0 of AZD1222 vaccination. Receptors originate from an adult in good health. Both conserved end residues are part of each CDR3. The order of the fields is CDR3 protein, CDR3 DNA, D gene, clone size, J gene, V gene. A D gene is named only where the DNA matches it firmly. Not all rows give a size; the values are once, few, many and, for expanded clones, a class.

CASRLTGGGEAFF TGTGCCAGCAGGCTAACAGGGGGCGGTGAAGCTTTCTTT TRBD1 once TRBJ1-1 TRBV27
CASSLSPPGAYGYTF TGTGCCAGCAGCTTAAGCCCCCCGGGTGCCTATGGCTACACCTTC . . TRBJ1-2 TRBV7-3
CASSPGVVETQYF TGTGCCAGCAGTCCCGGGGTAGTAGAGACCCAGTACTTC . . TRBJ2-5 TRBV5-6
CASSQDSIDGQAFF TGTGCCAGCAGCCAAGATTCGATTGACGGCCAAGCTTTCTTT . . TRBJ1-1 TRBV3-1/TRBV3-2
CASSLAGTGAGELFF TGCGCCAGCAGCTTGGCCGGGACAGGGGCCGGGGAGCTGTTTTTT TRBD1 . TRBJ2-2 TRBV5-1
CASSSGLGRTQYF TGTGCCAGCAGTTCAGGACTGGGGAGGACCCAGTACTTC . . TRBJ2-5 TRBV27
CASSVVIASYNEQFF TGTGCCAGCAGCGTAGTAATAGCTTCCTACAATGAGCAGTTCTTC . . TRBJ2-1 TRBV9
CASSITGTGNTIYF TGTGCCAGTAGTATAACGGGGACTGGAAACACCATATATTTT . . TRBJ1-3 TRBV19
CSASSRNSNQPQHF TGCAGTGCTAGTAGCAGGAATAGCAATCAGCCCCAGCATTTT . . TRBJ1-5 TRBV20-1
CASSRYTSGNTDTQYF TGTGCCAGTAGTAGGTATACTAGCGGAAACACAGATACGCAGTATTTT TRBD2 . TRBJ2-3 TRBV19
CASSLGTGADYNSPLHF TGCGCCAGCAGCTTGGGGACAGGGGCGGACTATAATTCACCCCTCCACTTT TRBD1 . TRBJ1-6 TRBV5-1
CASSLNSGAITDTQYF TGCGCCAGCAGCTTGAATAGCGGGGCAATCACAGATACGCAGTATTTT TRBD2 . TRBJ2-3 TRBV5-1
CASSLQSGNLQETQYF TGTGCCAGCAGCTTACAGTCTGGGAACCTCCAAGAGACCCAGTACTTC . . TRBJ2-5 TRBV11-1
CASSQDLRDRYTYEQYF TGTGCCAGCAGCCAAGATCTCCGAGACAGGTACACCTACGAGCAGTACTTC . . TRBJ2-7 TRBV3-1/TRBV3-2
CASSYAGNTIYF TGTGCCAGCAGTTACGCGGGAAACACCATATATTTT . . TRBJ1-3 TRBV6-2/TRBV6-3
CAGRTGADTIYF TGTGCCGGCAGGACAGGGGCAGACACCATATATTTT TRBD1 . TRBJ1-3 TRBV6-5
CASSFQGQGMRTGELFF TGTGCCAGCAGCTTTCAGGGACAGGGGATGAGGACCGGGGAGCTGTTTTTT TRBD1 . TRBJ2-2 TRBV5-8
CAISGPPAGGLTDTQYF TGTGCCATCAGTGGGCCCCCAGCGGGGGGACTCACAGATACGCAGTATTTT TRBD2 . TRBJ2-3 TRBV10-3
CATSETPFSGQETQYF TGTGCCACCAGTGAGACTCCATTTAGCGGTCAAGAGACCCAGTACTTC . . TRBJ2-5 TRBV24-1
CASNPTRAISPQGGNQPQHF TGCGCCAGCAACCCTACCCGGGCGATAAGCCCACAGGGGGGCAATCAGCCCCAGCATTTT TRBD1 once TRBJ1-5 TRBV5-1
CASSLGGGNEVHF TGTGCCAGCAGCTTGGGTGGCGGGAACGAGGTACACTTC . . TRBJ2-7 TRBV5-4